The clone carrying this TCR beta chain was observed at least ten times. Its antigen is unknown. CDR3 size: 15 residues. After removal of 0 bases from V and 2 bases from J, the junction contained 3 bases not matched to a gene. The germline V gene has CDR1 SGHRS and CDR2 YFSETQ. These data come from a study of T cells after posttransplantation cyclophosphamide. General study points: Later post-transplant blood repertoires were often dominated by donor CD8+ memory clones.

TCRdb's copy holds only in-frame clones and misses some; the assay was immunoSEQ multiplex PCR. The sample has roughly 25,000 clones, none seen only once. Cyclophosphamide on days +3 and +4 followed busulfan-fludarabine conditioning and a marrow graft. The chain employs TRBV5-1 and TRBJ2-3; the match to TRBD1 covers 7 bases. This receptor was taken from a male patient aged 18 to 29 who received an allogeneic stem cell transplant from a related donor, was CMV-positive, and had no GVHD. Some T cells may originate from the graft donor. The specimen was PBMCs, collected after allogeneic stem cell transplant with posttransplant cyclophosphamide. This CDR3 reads CASSLAGTATDTQYF. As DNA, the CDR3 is TGCGCCAGCAGCTTGGCCGGGACAGCCACAGATACGCAGTATTTT.